Listed below are T cell receptor beta chains from one sample, sequenced in a study of beta chain features in type 1 diabetes. Generated by immunoSEQ multiplex PCR, the TCRdb table keeps only in-frame clones and is missing some. The repertoire holds 600,000 to 700,000 clones, with 9.5% to 15% as singletons. Sequencing was carried out using naive CD4+ T cells from blood. The receptors were gathered from a man aged 25 to 40 with type 1 diabetes. CDR3s include the opening cysteine and the closing phenylalanine or tryptophan. Fields, in order: V gene, J gene, D gene, clone size, CDR3 protein, CDR3 DNA. D genes are given only for firm matches. Clone sizes are given selectively: once, few, many, or a class where the clone is expanded.

TRBV6-6	TRBJ1-5	-	few	CASRVQANQPQHF	TGTGCCAGCCGGGTGCAGGCGAATCAGCCCCAGCATTTT
TRBV11-2	TRBJ1-5	TRBD1	-	CASSLVQGEPQHF	TGTGCCAGCAGCTTAGTCCAGGGGGAGCCCCAGCATTTT
TRBV19	TRBJ2-1	TRBD2	-	CASSIGASGGHHEQFF	TGTGCCAGTAGTATAGGGGCTAGCGGGGGACATCATGAGCAGTTCTTC
TRBV6-5	TRBJ2-3	-	few	CASSPNVDTQYF	TGTGCCAGCAGCCCTAATGTGGATACGCAGTATTTT
TRBV19	TRBJ1-1	-	-	CASADRVVGTEAFF	TGTGCCAGTGCAGATCGGGTAGTCGGCACTGAAGCTTTCTTT
TRBV6-1	TRBJ2-7	-	-	CASSELMFYEQYF	TGTGCCAGCAGTGAACTCATGTTTTACGAGCAGTACTTC
TRBV2	TRBJ1-2	-	few	CASSLQGSGGYTF	TGTGCCAGCAGCCTACAGGGTAGTGGAGGCTACACCTTC
TRBV5-4	TRBJ2-1	TRBD1	few	CASSLGQGIYNEQFF	TGTGCCAGCAGCCTCGGACAGGGGATCTACAATGAGCAGTTCTTC
TRBV2	TRBJ1-2	TRBD1	-	CASSGQGTDYGYTF	TGTGCCAGCAGTGGACAGGGAACGGACTATGGCTACACCTTC
TRBV9	TRBJ2-2	-	-	CASSVGAGSGELFF	TGTGCCAGCAGCGTTGGGGCAGGGTCCGGGGAGCTGTTTTTT
TRBV7-9	TRBJ1-2	TRBD1	few	CASSLQGGLGYGYTF	TGTGCCAGCAGCCTCCAGGGGGGCTTGGGCTATGGCTACACCTTC
TRBV7-2	TRBJ1-1	-	-	CASSADRRRTEAFF	TGTGCCAGCAGCGCCGACAGGAGACGAACTGAAGCTTTCTTT
TRBV6-6	TRBJ2-7	-	-	CASSPHRSSYEQYF	TGTGCCAGCAGCCCCCACAGGTCCTCCTACGAGCAGTACTTC
TRBV11-2	TRBJ1-6	TRBD1	-	CASSLQGAGSPLHF	TGTGCCAGCAGCTTACAGGGGGCGGGCTCACCCCTCCACTTT
TRBV4-2	TRBJ1-4	-	-	CASSQVRRENEKLFF	TGTGCCAGCAGCCAAGTTAGGAGGGAGAATGAAAAACTGTTTTTT
TRBV5-4	TRBJ2-5	TRBD1	few	CASRPGTGVTETQYF	TGTGCCAGCAGGCCCGGGACAGGGGTAACAGAGACCCAGTACTTC
TRBV18	TRBJ2-1	-	many	CASSRVQGPPGDNEQFF	TGTGCCAGCTCACGGGTCCAGGGGCCACCGGGTGACAATGAGCAGTTCTTC
TRBV7-2	TRBJ2-7	TRBD1	-	CASSFVGQDDYEQYF	TGTGCCAGCAGCTTTGTGGGACAGGACGATTACGAGCAGTACTTC
TRBV4-3	TRBJ2-3	TRBD1	-	CASSQDTQGGPDTQYF	TGCGCCAGCAGCCAGGATACACAGGGGGGCCCAGATACGCAGTATTTT
TRBV6-5	TRBJ1-2	-	-	CASSYRDSYYGYTF	TGTGCCAGCAGTTACCGGGACTCTTACTATGGCTACACCTTC
TRBV5-1	TRBJ2-6	-	-	CASSLEGAPGANVLTF	TGCGCCAGCAGCTTGGAAGGGGCGCCGGGGGCCAACGTCCTGACTTTC
TRBV7-3	TRBJ2-3	-	-	CASSLTGPVGASTDTQYF	TGTGCCAGCAGCTTAACAGGGCCAGTCGGGGCCAGCACAGATACGCAGTATTTT
TRBV30	TRBJ2-7	-	few	CAWRPSGLSSYEQYF	TGTGCCTGGAGACCTTCAGGGTTGAGCTCCTACGAGCAGTACTTC
TRBV7-2	TRBJ1-5	-	few	CASSRDFDQPQHF	TGTGCCAGCAGCCGGGACTTCGATCAGCCCCAGCATTTT
TRBV30	TRBJ2-1	TRBD2	-	CAWRRLAGDGNEQFF	TGTGCCTGGAGGCGACTAGCGGGGGATGGCAATGAGCAGTTCTTC
TRBV5-1	TRBJ2-2	-	-	CASSSIPGTGELFF	TGCGCCAGCAGCAGCATCCCGGGGACCGGGGAGCTGTTTTTT
TRBV5-6	TRBJ2-7	-	few	CASSFVNEQYF	TGTGCCAGCAGCTTCGTGAACGAGCAGTACTTC
TRBV7-2	TRBJ2-7	TRBD1	few	CASSTQTGTAFYEQYF	TGTGCCAGCAGCACTCAAACCGGGACAGCTTTCTACGAGCAGTACTTC
TRBV7-2	TRBJ1-2	TRBD1	-	CASSLGQGPQSGYTF	TGTGCCAGCAGCTTAGGACAGGGACCCCAGAGTGGCTACACCTTC
TRBV7-2	TRBJ1-5	-	-	CASSFAPVNHQPQHF	TGTGCCAGCAGCTTCGCCCCGGTGAATCATCAGCCCCAGCATTTT
TRBV9	TRBJ2-5	TRBD1	-	CAGSWGQGAGSETQYF	TGTGCCGGCAGTTGGGGACAGGGGGCTGGTTCGGAGACCCAGTACTTC
TRBV5-4	TRBJ2-3	-	-	CASSPAAPDTQYF	TGTGCCAGCAGCCCGGCGGCCCCAGATACGCAGTATTTT
TRBV18	TRBJ2-1	TRBD2	few	CASSTWTSGDSDEQFF	TGTGCCAGCTCAACTTGGACTAGCGGGGATTCGGATGAGCAGTTCTTC